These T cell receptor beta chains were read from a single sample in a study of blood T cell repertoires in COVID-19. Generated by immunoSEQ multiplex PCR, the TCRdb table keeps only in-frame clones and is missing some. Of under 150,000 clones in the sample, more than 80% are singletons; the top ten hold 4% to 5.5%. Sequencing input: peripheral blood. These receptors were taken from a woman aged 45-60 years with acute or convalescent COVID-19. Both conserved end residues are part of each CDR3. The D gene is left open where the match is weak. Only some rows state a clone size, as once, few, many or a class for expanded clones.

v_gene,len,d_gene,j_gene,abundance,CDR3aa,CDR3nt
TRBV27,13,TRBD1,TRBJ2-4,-,CASSLMDRDIQYF,TGTGCCAGCAGTTTGATGGACAGGGACATTCAGTACTTC
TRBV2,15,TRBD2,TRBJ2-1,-,CASSELGLAGGEQFF,TGTGCCAGCAGTGAATTGGGACTAGCGGGAGGTGAGCAGTTCTTC
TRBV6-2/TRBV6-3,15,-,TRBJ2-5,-,CASSYMAGPQETQYF,TGTGCCAGCAGTTATATGGCGGGTCCTCAAGAGACCCAGTACTTC
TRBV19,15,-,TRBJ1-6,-,CASSIVAGGGSPLHF,TGTGCCAGTAGTATAGTGGCGGGGGGTGGATCACCCCTCCACTTT
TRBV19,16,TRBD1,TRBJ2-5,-,CASSDTGTGGKETQYF,TGTGCCAGTAGTGACACCGGGACAGGGGGAAAAGAGACCCAGTACTTC
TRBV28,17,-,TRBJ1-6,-,CASSFNGAAWGNSPLHF,TGTGCCAGCAGTTTTAATGGGGCTGCGTGGGGAAATTCACCCCTCCACTTT
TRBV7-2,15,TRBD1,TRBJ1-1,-,CASSPGQGRYTEAFF,TGTGCCAGCAGCCCCGGACAGGGGAGGTACACTGAAGCTTTCTTT
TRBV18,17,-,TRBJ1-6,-,CASSPKIIGAGVSPLHF,TGTGCCAGCTCACCAAAAATTATCGGGGCAGGGGTTTCACCCCTCCACTTT
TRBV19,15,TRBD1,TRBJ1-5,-,CASSLMTGGSQPQHF,TGTGCCAGTAGTCTAATGACAGGGGGAAGTCAGCCCCAGCATTTT
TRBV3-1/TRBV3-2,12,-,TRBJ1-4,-,CASSQGGEKLFF,TGTGCCAGCAGCCAGGGAGGTGAAAAACTGTTTTTT
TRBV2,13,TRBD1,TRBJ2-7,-,CASSLITGDEQYF,TGTGCCAGCAGTTTGATAACAGGGGACGAGCAGTACTTC
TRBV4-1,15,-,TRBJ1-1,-,CASSHVSPEGTEAFF,TGCGCCAGCAGCCACGTCTCGCCGGAGGGGACTGAAGCTTTCTTT
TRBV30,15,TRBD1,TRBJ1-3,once,CAWSRTGTGGNTIYF,TGTGCCTGGAGTCGAACCGGGACAGGGGGAAACACCATATATTTT
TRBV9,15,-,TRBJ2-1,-,CASSVLGSSYNEQFF,TGTGCCAGCAGCGTACTGGGGAGCTCCTACAATGAGCAGTTCTTC
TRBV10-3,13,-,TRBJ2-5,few,CAISELSYETQYF,TGTGCCATCAGTGAACTCTCCTATGAGACCCAGTACTTC
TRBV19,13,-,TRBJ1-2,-,CASSLDSDGSYTF,TGTGCCAGTAGCCTGGACAGCGACGGGTCCTACACCTTC
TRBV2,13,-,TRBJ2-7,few,CASSDDSLYEQYF,TGTGCCAGCAGTGATGACAGCCTCTACGAGCAGTACTTC
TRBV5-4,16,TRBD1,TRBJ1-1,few,CASSLSSGTANTEAFF,TGTGCCAGCAGCCTTTCCTCGGGGACAGCCAACACTGAAGCTTTCTTT
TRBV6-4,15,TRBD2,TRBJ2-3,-,CASSEHSGRGDTQYF,TGTGCCAGCAGTGAGCATAGCGGGAGAGGAGATACGCAGTATTTT
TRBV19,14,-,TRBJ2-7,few,CASSIALGQLEQYF,TGTGCCAGTAGTATAGCGTTAGGACAACTCGAGCAGTACTTC
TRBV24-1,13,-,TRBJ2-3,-,CATSSGSTDTQYF,TGTGCCACCAGTTCAGGCTCCACAGATACGCAGTATTTT
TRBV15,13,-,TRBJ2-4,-,CATSEGPQNIQYF,TGTGCCACCTCGGAGGGCCCCCAAAACATTCAGTACTTC
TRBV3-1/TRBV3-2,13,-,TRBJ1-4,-,CASSQLRDEKLFF,TGTGCCAGCAGCCAACTGAGGGATGAAAAACTGTTTTTT
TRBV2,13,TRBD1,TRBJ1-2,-,CASKTGGQGDYTF,TGTGCCAGCAAAACAGGGGGCCAGGGAGACTACACCTTC
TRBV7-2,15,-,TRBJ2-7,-,CASSLAAQGPYEQYF,TGTGCCAGCAGCTTAGCGGCCCAGGGCCCGTACGAGCAGTACTTC
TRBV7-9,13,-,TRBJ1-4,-,CASSSGTNEKLFF,TGTGCCAGCAGCTCAGGAACTAATGAAAAACTGTTTTTT
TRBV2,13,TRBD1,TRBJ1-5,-,CASRGQGNQPQHF,TGTGCCAGCAGGGGACAGGGCAATCAGCCCCAGCATTTT
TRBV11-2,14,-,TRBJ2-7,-,CASSLTDGTYEQYF,TGTGCCAGCAGCCTCACCGATGGCACCTACGAGCAGTACTTC
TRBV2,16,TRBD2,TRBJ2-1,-,CASSARLAGGSNEQFF,TGTGCCAGCAGTGCCAGACTAGCGGGGGGCTCTAATGAGCAGTTCTTC
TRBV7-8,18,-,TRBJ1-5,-,CASSPYNRELGGNQPQHF,TGTGCCAGCAGCCCCTATAACAGGGAACTTGGAGGCAATCAGCCCCAGCATTTT
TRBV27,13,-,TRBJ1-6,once,CASSFLNRDLLHF,TGTGCCAGCAGTTTCTTGAACAGGGATCTCCTCCACTTT
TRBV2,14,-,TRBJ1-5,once,CASTREPSNQPQHF,TGTGCCAGCACCCGAGAACCCTCAAATCAGCCCCAGCATTTT
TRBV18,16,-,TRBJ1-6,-,CASSLDLALVHSPLHF,TGTGCCAGCTCACTGGACCTAGCGCTCGTCCATTCACCCCTCCACTTT
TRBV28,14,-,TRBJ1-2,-,CASSFYAANYGYTF,TGTGCCAGCAGTTTCTATGCGGCTAACTATGGCTACACCTTC
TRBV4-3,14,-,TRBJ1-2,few,CASNPRTGGYGYTF,TGCGCCAGCAACCCTCGCACGGGAGGCTATGGCTACACCTTC
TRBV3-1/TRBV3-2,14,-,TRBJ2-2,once,CASSPTRLAGELFF,TGTGCCAGCAGCCCGACTCGATTGGCCGGGGAGCTGTTTTTT
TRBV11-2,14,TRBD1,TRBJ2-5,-,CASSITGVQETQYF,TGTGCCAGCAGCATTACAGGGGTACAAGAGACCCAGTACTTC
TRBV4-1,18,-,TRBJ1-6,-,CASSQEYEGSSYNSPLHF,TGCGCCAGCAGCCAAGAGTATGAGGGCAGCTCCTATAATTCACCCCTCCACTTT
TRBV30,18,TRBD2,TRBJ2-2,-,CAWLDGGPSGRYTGELFF,TGTGCCTGGCTGGACGGGGGCCCTAGCGGGCGCTACACCGGGGAGCTGTTTTTT
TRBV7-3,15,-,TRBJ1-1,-,CASSPEGGQNTEAFF,TGTGCCAGCAGCCCAGAGGGCGGTCAGAACACTGAAGCTTTCTTT
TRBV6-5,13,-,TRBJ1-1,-,CASKREVGTEAFF,TGTGCCAGCAAACGAGAGGTGGGCACTGAAGCTTTCTTT
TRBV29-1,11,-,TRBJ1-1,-,CSVERGSSAFF,TGCAGCGTAGAAAGGGGATCCAGCGCTTTCTTT
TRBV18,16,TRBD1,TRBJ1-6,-,CASSPNSGGANSPLHF,TGTGCCAGCTCACCGAATTCAGGGGGCGCAAATTCACCCCTCCACTTT
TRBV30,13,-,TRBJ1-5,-,CAWSVDNNQPQHF,TGTGCCTGGAGTGTAGACAACAATCAGCCCCAGCATTTT
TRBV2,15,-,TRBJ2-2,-,CASSGGSGRTGELFF,TGTGCCAGCAGTGGGGGTAGCGGACGAACCGGGGAGCTGTTTTTT
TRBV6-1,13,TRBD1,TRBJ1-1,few,CASSEHRGPEAFF,TGTGCCAGCAGTGAACACAGGGGTCCTGAAGCTTTCTTT
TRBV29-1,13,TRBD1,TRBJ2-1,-,CSVTGGYYNEQFF,TGCAGCGTGACAGGGGGCTACTACAATGAGCAGTTCTTC
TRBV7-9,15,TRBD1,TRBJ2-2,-,CASKGGGQGPGELFF,TGTGCCAGCAAAGGTGGAGGACAGGGTCCCGGGGAGCTGTTTTTT
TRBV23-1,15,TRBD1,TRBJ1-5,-,CASSQGTGKNQPQHF,TGCGCCAGCAGTCAAGGGACAGGTAAAAATCAGCCCCAGCATTTT
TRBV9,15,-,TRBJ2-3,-,CASSVGLTSTDTQYF,TGTGCCAGCAGCGTAGGCCTAACTAGCACAGATACGCAGTATTTT
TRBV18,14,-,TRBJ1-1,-,CASSHDSLNTEAFF,TGTGCCAGCTCACACGACTCGCTGAACACTGAAGCTTTCTTT
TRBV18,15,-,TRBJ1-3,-,CASSSEGVGGNTIYF,TGTGCCAGCTCATCCGAAGGGGTAGGAGGAAACACCATATATTTT
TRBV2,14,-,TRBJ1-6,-,CASSEGGSNSPLHF,TGTGCCAGCAGTGAAGGGGGCAGTAATTCACCCCTCCACTTT
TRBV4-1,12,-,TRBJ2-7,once,CASSHIQGEQYF,TGCGCCAGCAGCCATATACAGGGCGAGCAGTACTTC
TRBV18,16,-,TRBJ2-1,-,CASSPYAGDLSNEQFF,TGTGCCAGCTCACCATACGCGGGCGATCTCAGCAATGAGCAGTTCTTC
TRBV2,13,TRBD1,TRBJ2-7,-,CASRDRGHYEQYF,TGTGCCAGCAGGGACAGGGGGCACTACGAGCAGTACTTC
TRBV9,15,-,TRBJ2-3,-,CASSVDGFSTDTQYF,TGTGCCAGCAGCGTAGACGGGTTTAGCACAGATACGCAGTATTTT
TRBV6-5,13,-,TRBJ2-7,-,CASSYMMGREQYF,TGTGCCAGCAGTTACATGATGGGGCGCGAGCAGTACTTC
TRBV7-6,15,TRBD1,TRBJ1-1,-,CASSFNRGMNTEAFF,TGTGCCAGCAGCTTTAACAGGGGGATGAACACTGAAGCTTTCTTT